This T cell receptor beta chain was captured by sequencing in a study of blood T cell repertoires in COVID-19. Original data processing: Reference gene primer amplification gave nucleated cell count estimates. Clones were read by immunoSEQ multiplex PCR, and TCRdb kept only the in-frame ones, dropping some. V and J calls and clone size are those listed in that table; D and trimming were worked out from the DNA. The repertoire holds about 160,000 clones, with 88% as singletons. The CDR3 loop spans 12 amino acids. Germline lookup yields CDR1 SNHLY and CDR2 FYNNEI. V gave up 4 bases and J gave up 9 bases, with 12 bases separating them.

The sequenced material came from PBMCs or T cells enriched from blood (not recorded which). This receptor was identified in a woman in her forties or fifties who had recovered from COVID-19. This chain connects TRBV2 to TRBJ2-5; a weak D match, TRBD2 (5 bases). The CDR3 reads CASSVDAGPQYF. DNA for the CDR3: TGTGCCAGCAGTGTGGACGCGGGCCCCCAGTACTTC.